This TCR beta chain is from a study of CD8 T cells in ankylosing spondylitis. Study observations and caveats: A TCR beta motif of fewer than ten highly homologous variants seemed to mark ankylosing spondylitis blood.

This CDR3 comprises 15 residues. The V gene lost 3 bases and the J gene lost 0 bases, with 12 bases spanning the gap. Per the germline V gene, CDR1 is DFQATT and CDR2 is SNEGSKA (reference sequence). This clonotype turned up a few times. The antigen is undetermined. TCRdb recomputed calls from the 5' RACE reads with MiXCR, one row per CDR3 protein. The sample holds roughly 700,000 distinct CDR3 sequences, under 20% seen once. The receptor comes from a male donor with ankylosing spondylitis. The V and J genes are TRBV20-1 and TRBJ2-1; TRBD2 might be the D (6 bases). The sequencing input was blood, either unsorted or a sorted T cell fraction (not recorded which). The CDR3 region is CSARGLRSSYNEQFF. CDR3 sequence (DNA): TGCAGTGCTAGGGGACTTCGGAGCTCCTACAATGAGCAGTTCTTC.